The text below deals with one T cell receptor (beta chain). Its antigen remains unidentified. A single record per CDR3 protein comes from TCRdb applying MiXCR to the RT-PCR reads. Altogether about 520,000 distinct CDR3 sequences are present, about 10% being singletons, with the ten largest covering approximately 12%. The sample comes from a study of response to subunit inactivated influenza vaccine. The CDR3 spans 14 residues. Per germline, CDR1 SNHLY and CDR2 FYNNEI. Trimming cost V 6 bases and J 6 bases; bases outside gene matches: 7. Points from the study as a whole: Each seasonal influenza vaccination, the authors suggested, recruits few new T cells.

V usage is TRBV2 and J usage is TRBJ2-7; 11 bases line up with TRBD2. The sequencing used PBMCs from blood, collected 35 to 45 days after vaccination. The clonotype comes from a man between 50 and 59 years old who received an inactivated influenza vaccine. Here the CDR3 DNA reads TGTGCCAGCAGACCGACTAGCGGGATACGCGAGCAGTACTTC. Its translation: CASRPTSGIREQYF.